Listed here are 14 T cell receptor beta chains from one sample, sequenced in a study of beta chain features in type 1 diabetes (dated by TCRdb to 2016 to 2019). Library prep was done by the immunoSEQ multiplex PCR assay. The High Capacity cDNA Reverse Transcription Kit was used to reverse transcribe all of the isolated RNA, meaning that expressed TCRB transcripts were what got sequenced. This immuneACCESS table, as held by TCRdb, lists in-frame sequences with V and J called but not all clones. Of the missing ones, under half trace to an unresolved V gene in checked studies; the others have no known cause. This sample is represented by some 220,000 clones; approximately 10% of them were singletons. The ten largest clonotypes hold roughly 1.4% of the sample. Sequencing was done on a sample of central memory CD4+ T cells from blood. The receptor source for this set is a man between 18 and 29 years old in good health.

This clone was seen repeatedly, ten times or more. The chain employs TRBV5-4 and TRBJ2-1, with D tentatively TRBD1 (5 bases). The V end lost 4 bases, the J end lost 5 bases, and 13 bases lay between the germline ends. Looked up from germline, CDR1 is SGHNT and CDR2 is YYREEE (reference sequence). The CDR3 runs to 14 residues. The CDR3 coding sequence is TGTGCCAGCAGCCGATCTGACAGTGACAATGAGCAGTTCTTC. Translation gives CASSRSDSDNEQFF.

This clone showed up just a few times. The CDR3 nucleotides are TGTGCCAGCAGCTCCCAGGGACTAGCGGGAGGGCCCAGTTCCTACGAGCAGTACTTC. Encoded protein: CASSSQGLAGGPSSYEQYF. The genes are TRBV7-9 and TRBJ2-7, with 16 positions matching TRBD2. V was pared by 4 bases and J by 1 base, with 10 bases of the junction left unmatched. The CDR3 runs to 19 residues. The germline CDR1 and CDR2 sequences are SEHNR and FQNEAQ (reference sequence).

In this sample, this clone turned up a few times. The rearrangement uses TRBV15 and TRBJ2-5; D possibly corresponds to TRBD2 (6 bases). Looked up from germline, CDR1 is LNHNV and CDR2 is YYDKDF (reference sequence). There are 15 residues in the CDR3. Trimming pared 5 bases from V and 5 bases from J, leaving 18 bases between. The CDR3 bases are TGTGCCACCAGCGGGGGACTTTCACGCCAGGAGACCCAGTACTTC. Translating gives CATSGGLSRQETQYF.

The chain is built from TRBV4-1 and TRBJ1-2; D unclear. The CDR3 spans 15 residues. V lost 1 base, J lost 0 bases, and 9 bases lay in between. Per germline, CDR1 MGHRA and CDR2 YSYEKL. The CDR3 nucleotides read TGCGCCAGCAGCCAAGGTGGCGGTACTAACTATGGCTACACCTTC. It yields the protein CASSQGGGTNYGYTF.

The chain employs TRBV5-1 and TRBJ2-2, with D perhaps TRBD1 (5 bases). The CDR3 has 15 amino acids. With 6 bases removed from V and 3 bases from J, the gap between germline ends came to 15 bases. Germline assignment: CDR1 SGHRS and CDR2 YFSETQ. The CDR3 bases are TGCGCCAGCACCGTTGACGGCAGGGACACCGGGGAGCTGTTTTTT. Protein: CASTVDGRDTGELFF. Complete variable domain (other parts from reference TRBV5-1 and TRBJ2-2): KAGVTQTPRYLIKTRGQQVTLSCSPISGHRSVSWYQQTPGQGLQFLFEYFSETQRNKGNFPGRFSGRQFSNSRSEMNVSTLELGDSALYLCASTVDGRDTGELFFGEGSRLTVL.

This clone showed up just a few times. V gene TRBV9 combines with J gene TRBJ2-3; the D gene is possibly TRBD2 (5 bases). This CDR3 contains 15 residues. Germline CDR1 reads SGDLS; CDR2 reads YYNGEE. Trimming pared 0 bases from V and 1 base from J, leaving 9 bases between. CDR3 protein: CASSVGGARTDTQYF. The CDR3 DNA is TGTGCCAGCAGCGTAGGGGGAGCACGCACAGATACGCAGTATTTT.

The sample holds a few counts of this clone. This sequence joins TRBV25-1 and TRBJ2-6; no firm D call. Deletions cut 7 bases from V and 2 bases from J, with 6 bases between. There are 13 residues in the CDR3. Germline V CDR1 and CDR2: MGHDK, SYGVNS. The CDR3 protein is CASTRAGANVLTF. CDR3 in DNA: TGTGCCAGCACGCGCGCTGGGGCCAACGTCCTGACTTTC.

The table lists this clone with a few counts. This sequence joins TRBV25-1 and TRBJ2-6; 9 positions match TRBD1. V lost 8 bases, J lost 0 bases, and 8 bases stayed unmatched. The germline CDR1 and CDR2 sequences are MGHDK and SYGVNS. The CDR3 sequence is 17 residues long. This chain's CDR3 is CASVGTGLSSGANVLTF. Here the CDR3 DNA reads TGTGCCAGCGTTGGGACAGGGCTCAGCTCTGGGGCCAACGTCCTGACTTTC. The full variable domain, with the rest looked up from reference TRBV25-1 and TRBJ2-6, is EADIYQTPRYLVIGTGKKITLECSQTMGHDKMYWYQQDPGMELHLIHYSYGVNSTEKGDLSSESTVSRIRTEHFPLTLESARPSHTSQYLCASVGTGLSSGANVLTFGAGSRLTVL.

The CDR3 coding sequence is TGTGCCAGCTCACCCAGTCAGGGATACGAGCAGTACTTC. Its protein product is CASSPSQGYEQYF. This sequence joins TRBV18 and TRBJ2-7; tentatively, D is TRBD1 (5 bases). Germline V gene data show CDR1 as KGHSH and CDR2 as LQKENI. The CDR3 extends over 13 amino acids. Between the trimmed V and J ends, which lost 3 bases and 4 bases, there was a span of 10 bases.

In its sample, this clone was seen a few times. This chain joins TRBV6-5 and TRBJ1-2; 8 nucleotides agree with TRBD1. Germline-derived CDR1 and CDR2 are MNHEY and SVGAGI. The CDR3 is made up of 14 amino acids. The ends lost 7 bases at V and 0 bases at J; junction bases unmatched: 4. CDR3 loop: CASKQTGANYGYTF. DNA of the CDR3: TGTGCCAGCAAACAGACAGGGGCTAACTATGGCTACACCTTC.

This clone has a handful of counts. The V gene is TRBV4-2, the J gene TRBJ2-2; 8 bases fit TRBD1. J gave up 1 base and V 6 bases, and 7 bases lay outside the gene matches. The CDR3 runs 16 residues. Per germline, CDR1 LGHNA and CDR2 YNFKEQ. In nucleotides, the CDR3 is TGTGCCAGCAGTATCACCGGGACAGGGAACACCGGGGAGCTGTTTTTT. Translated, it gives CASSITGTGNTGELFF.

This chain connects TRBV4-2 to TRBJ2-3; TRBD1 agrees at 8 bases. V gave up 5 bases and J gave up 1 base; unmatched junction bases: 5. Germline V gene lookup returns CDR1 LGHNA and CDR2 YNFKEQ. This CDR3 spans 15 amino acids. The chain's CDR3 is CASSSGGFGTDTQYF. The CDR3 bases are TGTGCCAGCAGCTCAGGGGGCTTCGGCACAGATACGCAGTATTTT.

The chain joins TRBV6-1 to TRBJ1-5; 9 nucleotides line up with TRBD1. The CDR3 consists of 17 residues. In germline, CDR1 is MNHNS, CDR2 SASEGT. V dropped 0 bases and J dropped 4; count of bases not matched to a gene: 7. The CDR3 sequence: CASSEAVQGAWNQPQHF. The CDR3 nucleotides are TGTGCCAGCAGTGAAGCCGTACAGGGGGCCTGGAATCAGCCCCAGCATTTT.

This clone was seen a handful of times. The chain links TRBV4-2 to TRBJ2-1, with a tentative D call TRBD2 (6 bases). This CDR3 is 15 amino acids long. Germline CDR1 LGHNA, CDR2 YNFKEQ. V was clipped by 1 base and J by 7 bases, with 14 bases between them. The CDR3 bases are TGTGCCAGCAGCCAAGCCCCCTCCGGGGGAAATGAGCAGTTCTTC. Translation: CASSQAPSGGNEQFF.